This T cell receptor beta chain came from a study of OX40 agonist ivuxolimab in advanced cancers. Cycle 7 day 1, cycle 4 day 1, and baseline were the timepoints at which blood was sampled. Germline V CDR1 and CDR2: SEHNR, FQNEAQ (reference sequence). The CDR3 is made up of 13 amino acids. The germline V and J ends were trimmed by 2 bases and 7 bases, with 11 bases remaining between them. Sequencing used immunoSEQ multiplex PCR; TCRdb keeps in-frame clones, though not all of them. The data contain roughly 100,000 clones, 90% of them singletons. This specimen was CD4+ or CD8+ T cells sorted from blood, taken in a trial of the OX40 agonist ivuxolimab. The source is an adult with an advanced solid tumor such as melanoma, head and neck, liver or kidney cancer. V gene TRBV7-9 combines with J gene TRBJ2-5; a weak D match, TRBD2 (5 bases). The CDR3 DNA reads as TGTGCCAGCAGCTTACCAGCTGGAGGGACCCAGTACTTC. Translated: CASSLPAGGTQYF. The variable domain in full, with the rest retrieved from reference TRBV7-9 and TRBJ2-5, is DTGVSQNPRHKITKRGQNVTFRCDPISEHNRLYWYRQTLGQGPEFLTYFQNEAQLEKSRLLSDRFSAERPKGSFSTLEIQRTEQGDSAMYLCASSLPAGGTQYFGPGTRLLVL.